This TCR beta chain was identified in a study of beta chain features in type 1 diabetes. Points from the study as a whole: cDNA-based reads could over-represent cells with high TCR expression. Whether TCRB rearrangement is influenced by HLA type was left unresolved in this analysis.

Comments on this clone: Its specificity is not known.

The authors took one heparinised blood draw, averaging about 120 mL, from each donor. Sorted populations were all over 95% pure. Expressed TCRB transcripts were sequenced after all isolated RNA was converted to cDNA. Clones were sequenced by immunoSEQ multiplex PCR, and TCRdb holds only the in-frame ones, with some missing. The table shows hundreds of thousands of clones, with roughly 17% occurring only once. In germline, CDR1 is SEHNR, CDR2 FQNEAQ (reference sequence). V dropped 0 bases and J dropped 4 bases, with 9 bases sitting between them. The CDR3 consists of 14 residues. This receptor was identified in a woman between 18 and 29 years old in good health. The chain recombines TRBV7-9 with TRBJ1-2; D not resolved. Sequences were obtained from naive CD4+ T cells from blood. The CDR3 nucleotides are TGTGCCAGCAGCTTAGCGGAAGGTACCTATGGCTACACCTTC. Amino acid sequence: CASSLAEGTYGYTF.